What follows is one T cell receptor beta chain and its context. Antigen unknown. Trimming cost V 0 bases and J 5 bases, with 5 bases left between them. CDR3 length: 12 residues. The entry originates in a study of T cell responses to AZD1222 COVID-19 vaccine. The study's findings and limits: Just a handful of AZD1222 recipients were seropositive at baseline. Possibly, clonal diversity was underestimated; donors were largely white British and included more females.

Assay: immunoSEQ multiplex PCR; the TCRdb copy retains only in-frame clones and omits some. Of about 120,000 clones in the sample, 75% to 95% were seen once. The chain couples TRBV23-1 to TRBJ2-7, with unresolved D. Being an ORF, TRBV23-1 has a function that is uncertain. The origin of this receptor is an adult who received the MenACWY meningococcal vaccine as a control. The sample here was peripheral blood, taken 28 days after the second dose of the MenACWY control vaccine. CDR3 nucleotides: TGCGCCAGCAGTCAATCCCCCGACGAGCAGTACTTC. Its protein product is CASSQSPDEQYF.